The 25 T cell receptor beta chains listed next were all sequenced from one sample in a study of T-cell memory formation after mild COVID-19. TCRdb recomputed calls from the 5' RACE reads with MiXCR, one row per CDR3 protein. The sample shows about 170,000 distinct CDR3 sequences, 10% to 15% of them seen only once. The sample comprised PBMCs or a T cell subset sorted from them (not recorded which). These receptors all stem from a man aged 18 to 35 who had mild COVID-19 (a few samples of this study predate the infection). Cell type and time point are not known.

This clonotype was observed many times. The chain is built from TRBV7-8 and TRBJ2-5; 15 bases align to TRBD2. The length of the CDR3 is 16 residues. Germline CDR1 is SGHVS and CDR2 is FQNEAQ. V shed 5 bases and J 7 bases; nucleotides not matched to a gene: 8. CDR3 sequence: CASSQGLAGGLGTQYF. The CDR3, as DNA: TGTGCCAGCAGCCAAGGACTAGCGGGGGGGCTGGGGACCCAGTACTTC.

This clonotype came up a few times. The V call is TRBV9, the J call TRBJ2-7; D call uncertain. The ends were cut back, 2 bases at V and 6 bases at J, with 12 bases in the middle. The CDR3 contains 13 residues. The germline CDR1 and CDR2 sequences are SGDLS and YYNGEE. The CDR3 protein is CASSVTPASEQYF. The CDR3 nucleotides are TGTGCCAGCAGCGTCACACCAGCAAGCGAGCAGTACTTC.

There are a few counts of this clonotype. The CDR3 reads CASSLVGGINEQFF. Written as DNA, the CDR3 is TGTGCCAGCAGTTTGGTGGGGGGAATCAATGAGCAGTTCTTC. V gene TRBV12-3 or TRBV12-4 combines with J gene TRBJ2-1, with a possible D match to TRBD2 (6 bases). The CDR3 contains 14 residues. The V end was cut by 3 bases, the J end by 6 bases, with 12 bases between.

This clonotype turned up a few times. This chain uses TRBV20-1 with TRBJ2-2; 12 bases match TRBD2. V shed 3 bases and J 7 bases; nucleotides not matched to a gene: 9. CDR3 size: 16 residues. Germline V gene lookup returns CDR1 DFQATT and CDR2 SNEGSKA (reference sequence). The CDR3 loop is CSARAPSGGADGELFF. CDR3 DNA sequence: TGCAGTGCTAGGGCACCTAGCGGGGGGGCGGACGGGGAGCTGTTTTTT.

The table lists this clonotype with a few counts. J is TRBJ2-7 and V is TRBV10-3; D call uncertain. Germline CDR1 and CDR2: ENHRY and SYGVKD. The CDR3 runs to 14 residues. V was clipped by 6 bases and J by 4 bases, with 16 bases between them. CDR3 coding DNA: TGTGCCATCAGCAAACATCCAACCGAGTACGAGCAGTACTTC. Residues: CAISKHPTEYEQYF.

This clonotype was observed a few times. The chain is built from TRBV15 and TRBJ1-2, with a weak D call TRBD1 (5 bases). V was trimmed by 0 bases and J by 4 bases, leaving 6 bases between them. There are 13 residues in the CDR3. Germline-derived CDR1 and CDR2 are LNHNV and YYDKDF (reference sequence). The CDR3 nucleotides read TGTGCCACCAGCAGAGATGGGGGCTATGGCTACACCTTC. Translated: CATSRDGGYGYTF. The whole variable domain, filled in from reference TRBV15 and TRBJ1-2, reads DAMVIQNPRYQVTQFGKPVTLSCSQTLNHNVMYWYQQKSSQAPKLLFHYYDKDFNNEADTPDNFQSRRPNTSFCFLDIRSPGLGDTAMYLCATSRDGGYGYTFGSGTRLTVV.

Only a few counts were recorded for this clonotype. V and J are TRBV9 and TRBJ2-3; 7 nucleotides match TRBD1. Trimming took 4 bases from V and 1 from J; bases not matched to a gene: 6. The germline V gene encodes CDR1 SGDLS and CDR2 YYNGEE. There are 15 residues in the CDR3. The CDR3 sequence: CASSIQGYGTDTQYF. CDR3 nucleotides: TGTGCCAGCAGCATACAGGGGTATGGCACAGATACGCAGTATTTT.

This clonotype was recorded a few times. The chain has TRBV7-2 and TRBJ1-1; the match to TRBD1 covers 7 bases. Germline V gene sequence: CDR1 SGHTA, CDR2 FQGNSA. Losses at the gene ends were 0 bases for V and 11 bases for J; bases not matched to a gene: 12. The CDR3 is 15 amino acids. The CDR3 spells CASSLAGGAASKAFF. In DNA form, the CDR3 reads TGTGCCAGCAGCTTAGCAGGGGGCGCTGCGTCGAAGGCTTTCTTT.

This clonotype was seen a few times. The chain has TRBV28 and TRBJ1-6, with TRBD1 matching 9 bases. From germline, CDR1 is MDHEN and CDR2 SYDVKM. The CDR3 spans 13 residues. The J segment lost 9 bases and the V segment lost 5 bases, leaving 2 bases of the junction unmatched. The CDR3 protein is CASSRTGVSPLHF. DNA for the CDR3: TGTGCCAGCAGTCGGACAGGGGTTTCACCCCTCCACTTT.

The rearrangement links TRBV5-1 to TRBJ1-6; 9 bases are shared with TRBD1. The CDR3 spans 14 residues. The germline V gene encodes CDR1 SGHRS and CDR2 YFSETQ. Trimming cost V 4 bases and J 7 bases; bases outside gene matches: 3. CDR3 DNA: TGCGCCAGCAGCACAGGACAGGGGAATTCACCCCTCCACTTT. Amino acids: CASSTGQGNSPLHF.

The chain carries TRBV2 and TRBJ2-1; D perhaps matches TRBD1 (6 bases). CDR1 and CDR2 from the germline V gene are SNHLY and FYNNEI. The length of the CDR3 is 15 residues. The V end lost 7 bases, the J end lost 3 bases, and 16 bases lay between the germline ends. The CDR3 sequence: CASTSLAGVYNEQFF. CDR3 bases: TGTGCCAGCACGTCCTTAGCAGGGGTCTACAATGAGCAGTTCTTC.

This clonotype was counted many times. The chain carries TRBV7-9 and TRBJ1-6; D is unclear. Germline assignment: CDR1 SEHNR and CDR2 FQNEAQ (reference sequence). Trimming removed 2 bases from V and 6 bases from J, with 5 bases in between. This CDR3 is built from 13 residues. CDR3 DNA sequence: TGTGCCAGCAGCTTAAACCTTAATTCACCCCTCCACTTT. This translates into CASSLNLNSPLHF.

The table lists this clonotype with a few counts. This chain links TRBV15 with TRBJ2-1, with 8 bases aligning to TRBD2. There are 18 residues in the CDR3. Trimming took 0 bases from V and 4 from J; bases not matched to a gene: 11. The germline gives CDR1 LNHNV, CDR2 YYDKDF (reference sequence). The CDR3 reads CATSRDLGGQREYNEQFF. The CDR3 nucleotides are TGTGCCACCAGCAGAGATCTGGGAGGCCAGCGGGAGTACAATGAGCAGTTCTTC.

The V and J genes are TRBV12-3 or TRBV12-4 and TRBJ2-1; weak D call: TRBD2 (6 bases). There are 15 residues in the CDR3. V shed 6 bases and J shed 6 bases, with 18 bases lying between them. Here the CDR3 reads CASSPPGLSSNEQFF. The CDR3 nucleotides read TGTGCCAGCAGCCCTCCGGGACTCTCCAGCAATGAGCAGTTCTTC.

The rearrangement links TRBV18 to TRBJ1-1; 10 nucleotides match TRBD1. The CDR3 extends over 16 amino acids. J was trimmed by 3 bases and V by 0 bases; bases with no gene match: 4. Per germline, CDR1 KGHSH and CDR2 LQKENI. CDR3 sequence reads: CASSPPDRGEYTEAFF. The CDR3 region has the DNA TGTGCCAGCTCACCACCGGACAGGGGGGAGTACACTGAAGCTTTCTTT.

This clonotype was seen just once. V usage is TRBV25-1 and J usage is TRBJ1-4; D may be TRBD1 (5 bases). The V and J ends lost 3 bases and 0 bases respectively, with 17 bases between them. This CDR3 contains 18 residues. CDR1 and CDR2 from the germline V gene are MGHDK and SYGVNS. The CDR3 DNA follows: TGTGCCAGCAGTGACCTCCCCGGTAGAGGGGCAACTAATGAAAAACTGTTTTTT. Translating it yields CASSDLPGRGATNEKLFF.

This clonotype turned up a few times. This chain joins TRBV10-3 and TRBJ2-3; the D gene could be TRBD1 or TRBD2 (5 bases each). Trimming took off 6 bases at V and 1 base at J, with 14 bases between the two ends. This CDR3 spans 15 amino acids. Per the germline V gene, CDR1 is ENHRY and CDR2 is SYGVKD. The DNA for the CDR3 is TGTGCCATCAGGGCTCGGGACGGAGGCACAGATACGCAGTATTTT. This codes for CAIRARDGGTDTQYF.

This chain joins TRBV5-6 and TRBJ2-3, with D possibly TRBD1 on 5 matching bases. This CDR3 comprises 14 residues. V was shortened by 2 bases and J by 3 bases, with 10 bases between the two germline ends. Germline V lookup: CDR1 SGHDT, CDR2 YYEEEE. The CDR3 region is CASSFQGATDTQYF. CDR3 nucleotides: TGTGCCAGCAGCTTTCAGGGTGCTACAGATACGCAGTATTTT.

This chain's CDR3 is CASSFRRGGGYTF. In nucleotides, the CDR3 is TGTGCCAGCAGTTTCCGCAGGGGGGGTGGCTACACCTTC. V and J are TRBV28 and TRBJ1-2; 7 bases match TRBD1. Germline CDR1 is MDHEN and CDR2 is SYDVKM. V shed 3 bases, J shed 7 bases, and the junction held 5 bases outside the gene matches. This CDR3 spans 13 amino acids.

This clonotype was counted ten times or more. The gene calls are TRBV7-2 and TRBJ2-3, with 9 bases identical to TRBD2. Germline V gene data show CDR1 as SGHTA and CDR2 as FQGNSA. J lost 0 bases, V lost 5 bases, and 6 bases had no gene match. The CDR3 totals 16 residues. CDR3: CASSLAGGASTDTQYF. CDR3 nucleotides: TGTGCCAGCAGCCTGGCGGGGGGGGCCAGCACAGATACGCAGTATTTT.

This sequence joins TRBV14 and TRBJ1-6, with D maybe TRBD1 (5 bases). The CDR3 loop spans 16 amino acids. Trimming removed 11 bases at V and 0 bases at J, with 17 bases between. The V gene's germline CDR1 is SGHDN and CDR2 FVKESK. The CDR3: CAVERGLSSYNSPLHF. The DNA of the CDR3 is TGTGCCGTCGAAAGGGGACTGAGCTCCTATAATTCACCCCTCCACTTT.

The chain employs TRBV19 and TRBJ2-5; 7 positions agree with TRBD1. Germline trimming cut 3 bases from V and 4 bases from J; bases unmatched to any gene: 2. The CDR3 totals 13 residues. Germline assignment: CDR1 LNHDA and CDR2 SQIVND (reference sequence). The CDR3 DNA sequence: TGTGCCAGTAGTATGAGGGGGCGAGAGACCCAGTACTTC. It translates to CASSMRGRETQYF.

V usage is TRBV28 and J usage is TRBJ2-7; perhaps TRBD2 as D (7 bases). Germline CDR1 MDHEN, CDR2 SYDVKM. The CDR3 consists of 13 residues. The germline V and J ends were trimmed by 6 bases and 2 bases, with 11 bases remaining between them. Here the CDR3 DNA reads TGTGCCAGCAGGGGGGCGGGGGCCTACGAGCAGTACGTC. Amino acids: CASRGAGAYEQYV.

This clonotype has a handful of counts. In DNA form, the CDR3 reads TGTGCCAGCAGTTTGGGTGGGGTCAGGGGTCTAGGTGGCTACACCTTC. This codes for CASSLGGVRGLGGYTF. The chain has TRBV28 and TRBJ1-2, with a possible D match to TRBD1 (6 bases). CDR1 and CDR2 from the germline V gene are MDHEN and SYDVKM. Trimming removed 3 bases at V and 7 bases at J, with 21 bases between. This CDR3 has 16 amino acids.

This clonotype was seen only a few times. This sequence joins TRBV28 and TRBJ2-7, with 9 bases aligning to TRBD1. This CDR3 has 14 amino acids. Germline loops: CDR1 MDHEN, CDR2 SYDVKM. V gave up 6 bases and J gave up 3 bases; unmatched junction bases: 6. The CDR3 spells CASRDGQGNYEQYF. In DNA, the CDR3 is TGTGCCAGCAGGGATGGACAGGGGAACTACGAGCAGTACTTC.